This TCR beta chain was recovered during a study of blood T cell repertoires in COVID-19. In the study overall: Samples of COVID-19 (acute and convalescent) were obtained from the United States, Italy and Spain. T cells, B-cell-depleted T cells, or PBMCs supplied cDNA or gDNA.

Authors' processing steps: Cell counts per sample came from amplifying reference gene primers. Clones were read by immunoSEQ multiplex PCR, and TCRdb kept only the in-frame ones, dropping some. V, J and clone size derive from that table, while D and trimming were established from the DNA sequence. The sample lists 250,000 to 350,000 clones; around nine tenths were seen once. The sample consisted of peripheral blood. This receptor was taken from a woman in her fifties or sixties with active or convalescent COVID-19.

CDR3 DNA sequence: TGTGCCTGGAGACCCGGGAGGTCCCACGAGCAGTACTTC. Amino acids: CAWRPGRSHEQYF. The genes are TRBV30 and TRBJ2-7, with TRBD2 matching over 7 bases. V gave up 3 bases and J gave up 5 bases; unmatched junction bases: 7. The CDR3 is made up of 13 amino acids. Looked up from germline, CDR1 is GTSNPN and CDR2 is SVGIG (reference sequence).